The 30 T cell receptor beta chains below all came from one sample that was sequenced in a study of blood T cell repertoires in COVID-19. Profiled with immunoSEQ multiplex PCR; TCRdb holds only in-frame clones, not every one. This table has about 37,000 clones, 75% to 95% appearing once. Material: peripheral blood. The receptors here all came from a woman over 75 with acute or convalescent COVID-19.

The genes are TRBV10-3 and TRBJ2-7; D is possibly TRBD1 (5 bases). Between the trimmed V and J ends, which lost 3 bases and 0 bases, there was a span of 12 bases. Germline lookup yields CDR1 ENHRY and CDR2 SYGVKD. The CDR3 covers 15 residues. The chain's CDR3 is CAISDMYRPSYEQYF. CDR3 DNA sequence: TGTGCCATCAGTGATATGTACAGGCCCTCCTACGAGCAGTACTTC.

The rearrangement links TRBV5-1 to TRBJ2-3; D is possibly TRBD2 (6 bases). The CDR3 extends over 16 amino acids. With 1 base removed from V and 6 bases from J, the gap between germline ends came to 18 bases. In germline, CDR1 is SGHRS, CDR2 YFSETQ. The CDR3 DNA sequence: TGCGCCAGCAGCTTGTGGGGGGACTCTCGCAGGGATACGCAGTATTTT. Residues: CASSLWGDSRRDTQYF.

The chain is built from TRBV6-2 or TRBV6-3 and TRBJ2-3, with 8 nucleotides matching TRBD2. J lost 1 base, V lost 5 bases, and 8 bases had no gene match. The CDR3 runs 16 residues. In germline, CDR1 is MNHEY, CDR2 SVGEGT. The CDR3 region has the DNA TGTGCCAGCAGTCCGTGGGGGACTAGTCGCACAGATACGCAGTATTTT. It is translated as CASSPWGTSRTDTQYF.

The V and J genes are TRBV5-6 and TRBJ2-7; D gene ambiguous. The ends were cut back, 3 bases at V and 4 bases at J, with 20 bases in the middle. The CDR3 runs to 16 residues. Per germline, CDR1 SGHDT and CDR2 YYEEEE. The CDR3 DNA sequence: TGTGCCAGCAGCTCGGCTCGGGTGAGACTCGAGTACGAGCAGTACTTC. Its protein product is CASSSARVRLEYEQYF.

The J gene is TRBJ1-3, the V gene TRBV10-3, with no clear D. Looked up from germline, CDR1 is ENHRY and CDR2 is SYGVKD. This CDR3 has 15 amino acids. The germline V and J ends were trimmed by 3 bases and 0 bases, with 9 bases remaining between them. This chain's CDR3 is CAISELRGSGNTIYF. The CDR3 coding sequence is TGTGCCATCAGTGAACTCCGGGGCTCTGGAAACACCATATATTTT.

The gene calls are TRBV7-9 and TRBJ2-7, with TRBD2 matching over 8 bases. With V trimmed by 1 base and J by 7 bases, 9 bases remained unmatched. CDR3 size: 15 residues. From germline, CDR1 is SEHNR and CDR2 FQNEAQ (reference sequence). CDR3 DNA sequence: TGTGCCAGCAGCTTAGTTTTCGGGGGGGCAGAAGAGCAGTACTTC. It yields the protein CASSLVFGGAEEQYF.

This clone was recorded only once. This chain joins TRBV7-9 and TRBJ1-1; maybe TRBD1 (5 bases). CDR1 SEHNR and CDR2 FQNEAQ come from the germline V gene (reference sequence). This CDR3 is 14 amino acids long. Trimming removed 1 base from V and 5 bases from J, with 11 bases in between. The CDR3 here is CASSLDGGSTEAFF. DNA for the CDR3: TGTGCCAGCAGCTTAGACGGGGGGAGTACTGAAGCTTTCTTT.

The rearrangement uses TRBV18 and TRBJ1-1, with TRBD1 as a possible D gene (6 bases). Germline V gives CDR1 KGHSH, CDR2 LQKENI. Trimming took off 5 bases at V and 0 bases at J, with 13 bases between the two ends. CDR3 length equals 15 residues. The DNA of the CDR3 is TGTGCCAGCTCAACCCTGGGGGCCATGAACACTGAAGCTTTCTTT. It codes for CASSTLGAMNTEAFF.

This clone was observed a few times. In nucleotides, the CDR3 is TGCAGTGCCAAGGGGAATTCACCCCTCCACTTT. Encoded protein: CSAKGNSPLHF. The V and J genes are TRBV20-1 and TRBJ1-6; maybe TRBD1 (5 bases). Germline lookup yields CDR1 DFQATT and CDR2 SNEGSKA (reference sequence). V was trimmed by 6 bases and J by 7 bases, leaving 7 bases between them. The CDR3 length is 11 residues.

The chain couples TRBV7-2 to TRBJ2-5, with D perhaps TRBD2 (6 bases). The CDR3 is 13 amino acids. V dropped 1 base and J dropped 4 bases, with 7 bases sitting between them. CDR1 is SGHTA, CDR2 FQGNSA, per germline. This CDR3 reads CASSLGRGETQYF. DNA for the CDR3: TGTGCCAGCAGCTTAGGGCGGGGAGAGACCCAGTACTTC.

V usage is TRBV5-1 and J usage is TRBJ1-3; weak D call: TRBD1 (6 bases). The CDR3 loop spans 13 amino acids. Per the germline V gene, CDR1 is SGHRS and CDR2 is YFSETQ. V gave up 5 bases and J gave up 2 bases, with 8 bases separating them. CDR3 sequence (DNA): TGCGCCAGCAGGACAGGAGCTGGAAACACCATATATTTT. It specifies CASRTGAGNTIYF.

The CDR3 coding sequence is TGTGCCAGTAGTAAAGGCAGGGGAGACTATGGCTACACCTTC. Protein product: CASSKGRGDYGYTF. The V call is TRBV19, the J call TRBJ1-2; perhaps TRBD1 as D (6 bases). The length of the CDR3 is 14 residues. Germline assignment: CDR1 LNHDA and CDR2 SQIVND (reference sequence). Trimming stripped 4 bases from V and 3 bases from J, with 12 bases between.

This rearrangement joins TRBV29-1 to TRBJ1-1; the D is unclear. With 4 bases removed from V and 12 bases from J, the gap between germline ends came to 21 bases. Germline CDR1 and CDR2: SQVTM and ANQGSEA. This CDR3 comprises 13 residues. The CDR3 region is CSVARGRRGEPFF. As DNA, the CDR3 is TGCAGCGTTGCGCGGGGTCGGAGAGGTGAGCCTTTCTTT.

V usage is TRBV12-3 or TRBV12-4 and J usage is TRBJ2-2, with TRBD1 as a possible D gene (6 bases). The CDR3 runs to 11 residues. The V and J ends lost 6 bases and 15 bases respectively, with 14 bases between them. The CDR3 DNA sequence: TGTGCCAGCAGCCTTACAGGGATGTTGTTTTTT. The encoded protein is CASSLTGMLFF.

This chain links TRBV12-5 with TRBJ2-5, with 9 nucleotides matching TRBD2. Unmatched junction bases numbered 4, after V lost 1 base and J lost 4 bases. CDR3 size: 15 residues. The germline V gene encodes CDR1 LGHNT and CDR2 FRNRAP. CDR3 sequence (DNA): TGTGCTAGTGGTTTGGAAGGCGGGGGGGCAGAGACCCAGTACTTC. It specifies CASGLEGGGAETQYF.

The CDR3 sequence is CASSLGDNEQFF. CDR3 coding DNA: TGTGCCAGCAGCTTGGGAGACAATGAGCAGTTCTTC. V and J are TRBV5-6 and TRBJ2-1; D not resolved. CDR1 is SGHDT and CDR2 is YYEEEE in the germline V gene. V dropped 0 bases and J dropped 5 bases, with 3 bases sitting between them. The CDR3 is made up of 12 amino acids.

The chain couples TRBV7-9 to TRBJ2-3; the match to TRBD2 covers 7 bases. Trimming cost V 3 bases and J 0 bases; bases outside gene matches: 3. Per the germline V gene, CDR1 is SEHNR and CDR2 is FQNEAQ (reference sequence). CDR3 length equals 15 residues. The CDR3 loop reads CASSLDGGSTDTQYF. The CDR3, as DNA: TGTGCCAGCAGCTTGGACGGGGGGAGCACAGATACGCAGTATTTT.

This sequence joins TRBV29-1 and TRBJ2-5, with 7 bases aligning to TRBD2. Germline lookup yields CDR1 SQVTM and CDR2 ANQGSEA. The CDR3 sequence is 14 residues long. V lost 7 bases, J lost 4 bases, and 12 bases stayed unmatched. Here the CDR3 reads CSARGGPTTETQYF. The CDR3 DNA reads TGCAGCGCTCGCGGGGGACCCACTACAGAGACCCAGTACTTC.

V usage is TRBV5-1 and J usage is TRBJ1-3, with 8 bases fitting TRBD1. CDR1 is SGHRS, CDR2 YFSETQ, per germline. The CDR3 has 14 residues. V trimming: 5 bases; J trimming: 2 bases; junction bases outside the gene matches: 3. The CDR3 DNA is TGCGCCAGCAGGCTGACAGGGGCTGGAAACACCATATATTTT. Its protein is CASRLTGAGNTIYF.

The sample holds one count of this clone. The V and J genes are TRBV5-1 and TRBJ1-2; the D is unclear. Germline loops: CDR1 SGHRS, CDR2 YFSETQ. The length of the CDR3 is 15 residues. Between the trimmed V and J ends, which lost 4 bases and 2 bases, there was a span of 15 bases. The CDR3 region has the DNA TGCGCCAGCAGCCGTGAGGACGGAGGAAACTATGGCTACACCTTC. This encodes CASSREDGGNYGYTF.

This clone appeared a single time. V gene TRBV5-1 combines with J gene TRBJ2-5; tentatively, D is TRBD2 (5 bases). The germline V and J ends were trimmed by 0 bases and 5 bases, with 11 bases remaining between them. CDR1 is SGHRS, CDR2 YFSETQ, per germline. This CDR3 region has 14 residues. The CDR3 region is CASSLDYRGETQYF. The CDR3 bases are TGCGCCAGCAGCTTGGACTATCGCGGGGAGACCCAGTACTTC. Looking up the rest from reference TRBV5-1 and TRBJ2-5 gives the full variable domain: KAGVTQTPRYLIKTRGQQVTLSCSPISGHRSVSWYQQTPGQGLQFLFEYFSETQRNKGNFPGRFSGRQFSNSRSEMNVSTLELGDSALYLCASSLDYRGETQYFGPGTRLLVL.

The V call is TRBV4-1, the J call TRBJ2-3; 10 nucleotides align to TRBD2. The CDR3 is 17 residues long. CDR1 is MGHRA, CDR2 YSYEKL, per germline. J was trimmed by 4 bases and V by 4 bases; bases with no gene match: 11. The CDR3 nucleotides are TGCGCCAGCAGCCGGGGATGGAGCGGGGGGGTCTCAGATACGCAGTATTTT. It yields the protein CASSRGWSGGVSDTQYF.

This clone was seen a single time. The chain combines TRBV7-9 with TRBJ1-1, with TRBD1 matching over 8 bases. Germline CDR1 is SEHNR and CDR2 is FQNEAQ (reference sequence). CDR3 length: 16 amino acids. Germline trimming cut 5 bases from V and 4 bases from J; bases unmatched to any gene: 12. CDR3 nucleotide sequence: TGTGCCAGCAGCCCACCCGGACAGGGTCGGGCCACTGAAGCTTTCTTT. Its translation: CASSPPGQGRATEAFF.

This clone was detected only once. The CDR3 is CASRRGLAAETQYF. The CDR3 DNA reads TGTGCCAGCAGGAGGGGGCTAGCAGCTGAGACCCAGTACTTC. V usage is TRBV2 and J usage is TRBJ2-5; 7 nucleotides line up with TRBD1. CDR1 and CDR2 from the germline V gene are SNHLY and FYNNEI. The CDR3 length is 14 residues. J lost 5 bases, V lost 6 bases, and 9 bases had no gene match.

J is TRBJ2-7 and V is TRBV5-1; D is possibly TRBD1 (6 bases). The V end lost 0 bases, the J end lost 7 bases, and 14 bases lay between the germline ends. Germline V CDR1 and CDR2: SGHRS, YFSETQ. This CDR3 has 14 residues. In nucleotides, the CDR3 is TGCGCCAGCAGCTTGGCCCAGGGGCCAGGAGAGCAGTACTTC. This translates into CASSLAQGPGEQYF.

J is TRBJ2-1 and V is TRBV10-1, with TRBD1 identical over 11 bases. In germline, CDR1 is WNHNN, CDR2 SYGVQD (reference sequence). This CDR3 spans 16 amino acids. V was pared by 0 bases and J by 7 bases, with 5 bases of the junction left unmatched. This chain's CDR3 is CASSESGTGGMNEQFF. The CDR3 DNA is TGCGCCAGCAGTGAGTCCGGGACAGGGGGGATGAATGAGCAGTTCTTC.

The chain employs TRBV5-1 and TRBJ1-1; TRBD1 matches 8 bases. Trimming cost V 4 bases and J 1 base; bases outside gene matches: 3. The CDR3 consists of 14 residues. CDR1 and CDR2 (germline): SGHRS, YFSETQ. CDR3 sequence (DNA): TGCGCCAGCAGCGGGGACAGGCCGAACACTGAAGCTTTCTTT. This translates into CASSGDRPNTEAFF.

V gene TRBV20-1 combines with J gene TRBJ1-1; 9 bases line up with TRBD1. CDR3 size: 11 residues. Germline loops: CDR1 DFQATT, CDR2 SNEGSKA (reference sequence). CDR3 sequence: CRGQGNTEAFF. The CDR3 DNA is TGCAGGGGACAGGGGAACACTGAAGCTTTCTTT.

V is TRBV5-4 and J is TRBJ2-3; D possibly corresponds to TRBD1 (7 bases). The germline V gene has CDR1 SGHNT and CDR2 YYREEE (reference sequence). V lost 7 bases to trimming and J lost 8 bases, with 26 bases between them. This CDR3 contains 16 residues. CDR3 sequence (DNA): TGTGCCAGCGTACTGAGGGGCAGGGGGGCCAGTGGTACGCAGTATTTT. Protein sequence: CASVLRGRGASGTQYF.

This clone has a single count. The CDR3 DNA reads as TGTGCCAGCAGCTTAGGTGGGACTAGCGGCAATGAGCAGTTCTTC. It encodes CASSLGGTSGNEQFF. The rearrangement uses TRBV7-2 and TRBJ2-1; 11 bases line up with TRBD2. The germline CDR1 and CDR2 sequences are SGHTA and FQGNSA. V lost 1 base and J lost 6; bases outside the gene matches: 2. This CDR3 contains 15 residues.